This TCR beta chain was documented in a study of glioma-infiltrating T cells after dendritic cell vaccination. About the research overall: Autologous tumor lysate was loaded overnight onto monocyte-derived dendritic cells grown seven days with IL-4 and GM-CSF.

Points from the study as a whole: Estimated pretreatment TIL content predicted outcome after dendritic cell vaccination.

This CDR3 region has 17 residues. Germline V lookup: CDR1 SGHVS, CDR2 FQNEAQ. V lost 4 bases to trimming and J lost 1 base; unmatched junction nucleotides: 8. Method: immunoSEQ multiplex PCR; TCRdb's copy keeps in-frame clones and lacks some. The sample records 98,000 or so clones, 65% to 85% being singletons. This sample's time point: after dendritic cell vaccination, including at tumor progression/relapse. In the case of this clone: Its antigen is as yet unknown.

The clonotype was recovered from a human donor with glioblastoma. Sequencing used blood, obtained after dendritic cell vaccination. The chain employs TRBV7-8 and TRBJ2-2; TRBD1 aligns across 8 bases. The CDR3 DNA reads TGTGCCAGCAGCTGGATTCCCGGGACAGGGAACACCGGGGAGCTGTTTTTT. It translates to CASSWIPGTGNTGELFF.